This TCR beta chain was profiled in a study of a mutant IDH1 vaccine in newly diagnosed glioma. Trimming shortened V by 1 base and J by 5 bases, and 8 bases separated the two germline ends. Germline CDR1 and CDR2: LGHNA and YNFKEQ. The CDR3 is 13 residues long. The assay was immunoSEQ multiplex PCR, and TCRdb's table has in-frame clones only and misses some. The sample records around 92,000 clones, about four fifths being singletons. Time point: baseline, week 1 (first vaccination visit). This sample's treatment: pre-vaccination baseline after standard-of-care therapy. The receptor comes from a woman aged 50 to 60 with glioma. The starting material was PBMCs, obtained from a glioma patient treated with radiotherapy, temozolomide or both. The chain links TRBV4-2 to TRBJ2-5; D remains unclear. The CDR3 sequence: CASSQGPDETQYF. The CDR3 nucleotides are TGTGCCAGCAGCCAAGGCCCAGACGAGACCCAGTACTTC.